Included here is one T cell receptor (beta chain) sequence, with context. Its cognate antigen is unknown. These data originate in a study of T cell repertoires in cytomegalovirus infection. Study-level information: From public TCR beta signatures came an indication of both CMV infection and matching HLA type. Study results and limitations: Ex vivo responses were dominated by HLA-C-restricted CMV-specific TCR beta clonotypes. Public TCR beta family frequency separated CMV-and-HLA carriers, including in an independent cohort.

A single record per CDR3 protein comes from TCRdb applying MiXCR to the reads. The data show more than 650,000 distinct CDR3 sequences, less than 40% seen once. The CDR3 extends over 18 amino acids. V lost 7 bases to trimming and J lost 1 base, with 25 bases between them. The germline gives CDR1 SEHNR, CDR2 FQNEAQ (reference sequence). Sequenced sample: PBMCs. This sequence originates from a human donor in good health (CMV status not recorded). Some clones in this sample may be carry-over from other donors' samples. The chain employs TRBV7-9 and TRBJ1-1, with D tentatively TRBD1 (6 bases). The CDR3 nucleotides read TGTGCCAGCAACTTCGGGATGGAATGGGGGCAGGAGAACACTGAAGCTTTCTTT. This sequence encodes CASNFGMEWGQENTEAFF. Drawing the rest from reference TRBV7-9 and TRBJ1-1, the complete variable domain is DTGVSQNPRHKITKRGQNVTFRCDPISEHNRLYWYRQTLGQGPEFLTYFQNEAQLEKSRLLSDRFSAERPKGSFSTLEIQRTEQGDSAMYLCASNFGMEWGQENTEAFFGQGTRLTVV.